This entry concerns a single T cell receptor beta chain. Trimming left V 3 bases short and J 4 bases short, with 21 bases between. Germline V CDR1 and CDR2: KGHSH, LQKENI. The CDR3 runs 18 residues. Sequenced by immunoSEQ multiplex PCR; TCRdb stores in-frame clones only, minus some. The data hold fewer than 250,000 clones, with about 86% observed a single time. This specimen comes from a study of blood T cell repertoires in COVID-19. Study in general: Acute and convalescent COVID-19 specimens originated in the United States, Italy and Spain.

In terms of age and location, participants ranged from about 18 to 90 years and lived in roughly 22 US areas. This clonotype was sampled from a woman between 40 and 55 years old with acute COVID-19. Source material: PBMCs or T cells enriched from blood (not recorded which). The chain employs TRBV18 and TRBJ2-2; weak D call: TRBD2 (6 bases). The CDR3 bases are TGTGCCAGCTCACCTCTTCCGCGGAGGGATTTTAGCACCGGGGAGCTGTTTTTT. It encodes CASSPLPRRDFSTGELFF.